What follows are 15 T cell receptor beta chains derived from one specimen sequenced in a study of human T cells and chemical hapten exposure. As for time point: patch test 1, 2 weeks after DPC sensitization. The treatment denotes: therapeutic diphenylcyclopropenone sensitization with weekly scalp DPC. TCRdb re-analysed the RACE reads in MiXCR, keeping a single row per CDR3 protein. The sample consists of roughly 86,000 distinct CDR3 sequences, 10% to 13% of them appearing once. The sequencing here drew on whole blood, taken in connection with sensitization to the hapten diphenylcyclopropenone (DPC). The receptors were sampled from a man aged 35-49 years with alopecia areata. Some clones in this sample may be carry-over from other donors' samples.

This clonotype was counted many times. This chain joins TRBV27 and TRBJ2-3; TRBD2 aligns across 10 bases. The ends lost 5 bases at V and 3 bases at J; junction bases unmatched: 5. The CDR3 contains 15 residues. Germline values: CDR1 MNHEY, CDR2 SMNVEV (reference sequence). The CDR3 spells CASSLQTSGTDTQYF. For the CDR3, the DNA is TGTGCCAGCAGTCTCCAGACTAGCGGGACAGATACGCAGTATTTT.

The rearrangement joins TRBV7-2 to TRBJ2-5; 12 bases are a match to TRBD1. From germline, CDR1 is SGHTA and CDR2 FQGNSA. V shed 7 bases, J shed 5 bases, and the junction held 11 bases outside the gene matches. This CDR3 region has 16 residues. The CDR3 here is CASTFMGQGALETQYF. In DNA, the CDR3 is TGTGCCAGCACCTTCATGGGACAGGGGGCTCTGGAGACCCAGTACTTC.

This clonotype has ten or more counts. The chain joins TRBV6-5 to TRBJ1-2; D remains unclear. The length of the CDR3 is 14 residues. Trimming stripped 0 bases from V and 3 bases from J, with 8 bases between. Germline-derived CDR1 and CDR2 are MNHEY and SVGAGI. This chain's CDR3 is CASSYSPGDYGYTF. CDR3 bases: TGTGCCAGCAGTTACTCCCCCGGGGACTATGGCTACACCTTC.

The chain combines TRBV7-2 with TRBJ1-3; 8 bases map to TRBD1. The CDR3 covers 15 residues. V trimming: 2 bases; J trimming: 4 bases; junction bases outside the gene matches: 4. CDR1 and CDR2 from the germline V gene are SGHTA and FQGNSA. CDR3 DNA: TGTGCCAGCAGCTTACAGGGGGCTTCGGGAAACACCATATATTTT. This codes for CASSLQGASGNTIYF. Together with reference TRBV7-2 and TRBJ1-3, the CDR3 gives the full variable domain: GAGVSQSPSNKVTEKGKDVELRCDPISGHTALYWYRQSLGQGLEFLIYFQGNSAPDKSGLPSDRFSAERTGGSVSTLTIQRTQQEDSAVYLCASSLQGASGNTIYFGEGSWLTVV.

The genes are TRBV7-8 and TRBJ2-1; 12 bases match TRBD2. CDR3 length: 15 amino acids. With V trimmed by 4 bases and J by 6 bases, 4 bases remained unmatched. CDR1 is SGHVS, CDR2 FQNEAQ, per germline. As DNA, the CDR3 is TGTGCCAGCAGCTCGCCGGGACTAGCGGGCAATGAGCAGTTCTTC. Residues: CASSSPGLAGNEQFF.

This clonotype was seen repeatedly, ten times or more. The chain joins TRBV3-1 to TRBJ1-5; 8 nucleotides line up with TRBD1. Germline trimming cut 1 base from V and 6 bases from J; bases unmatched to any gene: 2. This CDR3 contains 14 residues. Germline CDR1 reads LGHDT; CDR2 reads YNNKEL (reference sequence). CDR3 loop: CASSQGTGSQPQHF. CDR3 coding DNA: TGTGCCAGCAGCCAAGGGACAGGGAGTCAGCCCCAGCATTTT.

This clonotype was seen a handful of times. The chain employs TRBV18 and TRBJ2-5; possibly TRBD1 or TRBD2 for D (6 bases each). The CDR3 length is 14 residues. Per germline, CDR1 KGHSH and CDR2 LQKENI. Trimming shortened V by 3 bases and J by 5 bases, and 13 bases separated the two germline ends. The CDR3, as DNA: TGTGCCAGCTCACCCCAACAGGGAGGTGAGACCCAGTACTTC. This translates into CASSPQQGGETQYF.

This clonotype was detected only a few times. The chain joins TRBV27 to TRBJ2-2; D unclear. The CDR3 extends over 13 amino acids. Trimming left V 3 bases short and J 4 bases short, with 6 bases between. Germline CDR1 reads MNHEY; CDR2 reads SMNVEV (reference sequence). The CDR3 sequence: CASSFSSTGELFF. CDR3 bases: TGTGCCAGCAGTTTCAGCAGCACCGGGGAGCTGTTTTTT.

The CDR3 loop is CASSQYGGNYGYTF. CDR3 DNA sequence: TGTGCCAGCAGCCAATACGGGGGAAACTATGGCTACACCTTC. The gene calls are TRBV13 and TRBJ1-2; tentatively, D is TRBD1 (5 bases). The germline CDR1 and CDR2 sequences are PRHDT and FYEKMQ (reference sequence). V was trimmed by 5 bases and J by 2 bases, leaving 12 bases between them. The CDR3 length is 14 residues. The entire variable domain, with the rest obtained from reference TRBV13 and TRBJ1-2, is as follows: AAGVIQSPRHLIKEKRETATLKCYPIPRHDTVYWYQQGPGQDPQFLISFYEKMQSDKGSIPDRFSAQQFSDYHSELNMSSLELGDSALYFCASSQYGGNYGYTFGSGTRLTVV.

This clonotype was seen many times. The chain combines TRBV6-5 with TRBJ1-2; unclear D gene. This CDR3 is 15 amino acids long. Between the trimmed V and J ends, which lost 0 bases and 0 bases, there was a span of 8 bases. The germline gives CDR1 MNHEY, CDR2 SVGAGI. In DNA form, the CDR3 reads TGTGCCAGCAGTTACTCCGGCAGCTCTAACTATGGCTACACCTTC. It is translated as CASSYSGSSNYGYTF.

Many counts were recorded for this clonotype. The chain is built from TRBV20-1 and TRBJ1-6, with a weak D call TRBD1 (6 bases). V dropped 4 bases and J dropped 0 bases, with 13 bases sitting between them. The CDR3 loop spans 16 amino acids. The germline CDR1 and CDR2 sequences are DFQATT and SNEGSKA (reference sequence). CDR3 residues: CSAKDSSSSYNSPLHF. The DNA for the CDR3 is TGCAGTGCTAAGGACAGCTCTAGCTCCTATAATTCACCCCTCCACTTT.

The V and J genes are TRBV4-3 and TRBJ1-1, with D maybe TRBD1 (5 bases). Trimming shortened V by 4 bases and J by 3 bases, and 12 bases separated the two germline ends. Germline CDR1 and CDR2: LGHNA and YSLEER. CDR3 length equals 14 residues. CDR3 nucleotide sequence: TGCGCCAGCAGCCCCACGAAAGGGGACACTGAAGCTTTCTTT. Encoded protein: CASSPTKGDTEAFF.

The rearrangement uses TRBV4-3 and TRBJ2-3; 7 bases agree with TRBD2. Per the germline V gene, CDR1 is LGHNA and CDR2 is YSLEER. The trim removed 7 bases at V and 8 bases at J, leaving 9 bases unmatched. The CDR3 is made up of 13 amino acids. CDR3 coding DNA: TGCGCCAGCAACCTGGCGGGAGAGGGTACGCAGTATTTT. Its translation: CASNLAGEGTQYF.

This clonotype is judged medium-sized. At one end the junction does not follow the germline gene, possibly because of a read error. J is TRBJ1-1 and V is TRBV12-5; no reliable D call. This CDR3 is built from 14 residues. The germline gives CDR1 LGHNT, CDR2 FRNRAP. CDR3 sequence reads: CASGLGTANTEAFF. DNA for the CDR3: TGTGCTAGTGGCTTGGGTACGGCGAACACTGAAGCTTTCTTT.

The CDR3 DNA is TGTGCCAGCAGTACATCAAACGGGCGCTACACCTTC. This encodes CASSTSNGRYTF. This rearrangement joins TRBV6-2 or TRBV6-3 to TRBJ1-2; D ambiguous. CDR1 and CDR2 (germline): MNHEY, SVGEGT. The CDR3 is 12 residues long. V dropped 5 bases and J dropped 9 bases, with 13 bases sitting between them.